Below are 16 T cell receptor beta chains sequenced from a single sample in a study of T cell responses to AZD1222 COVID-19 vaccine. Libraries were prepared by immunoSEQ multiplex PCR; TCRdb keeps only in-frame clonotypes and omits some of them. Of approximately 150,000 clones listed, roughly 90% are singletons. The starting material was peripheral blood, obtained 28 days after the second AZD1222 dose. These receptors were collected from an adult who received the AZD1222 COVID-19 vaccine.

This sequence joins TRBV5-5 and TRBJ1-3; D not certain. Looked up from germline, CDR1 is SGHKS and CDR2 is YYEKEE (reference sequence). The CDR3 length is 14 residues. V gave up 0 bases and J gave up 0 bases, with 4 bases separating them. The CDR3 protein is CASSLGSSGNTIYF. The CDR3, as DNA: TGTGCCAGCAGCTTGGGGAGCTCTGGAAACACCATATATTTT.

The chain links TRBV11-2 to TRBJ1-2; no clear D gene. CDR1 and CDR2 from the germline V gene are SGHAT and FQNNGV. The CDR3 extends over 14 amino acids. The V end lost 0 bases, the J end lost 5 bases, and 10 bases lay between the germline ends. The CDR3 nucleotides are TGTGCCAGCAGCTTAGAAGGGCTGGGGTATGGCTACACCTTC. Amino acid sequence: CASSLEGLGYGYTF.

This clone has just a few counts. The chain recombines TRBV7-9 with TRBJ2-1, with 7 bases aligning to TRBD2. Germline assignment: CDR1 SEHNR and CDR2 FQNEAQ (reference sequence). The V gene end was trimmed by 2 bases and the J gene end by 5 bases; junction bases not matched to a gene: 9. The CDR3 totals 16 residues. For the CDR3, the DNA is TGTGCCAGCAGCTTAAGGGCTAGCGGTATTGACAATGAGCAGTTCTTC. This sequence encodes CASSLRASGIDNEQFF.

The chain recombines TRBV3-1 (or the pseudogene TRBV3-2) with TRBJ1-1; D may be TRBD1 (5 bases). Trimming left V 1 base short and J 7 bases short, with 10 bases between. The germline gives CDR1 LGHDT, CDR2 YNNKEL (reference sequence). The CDR3 totals 13 residues. CDR3 DNA: TGTGCCAGCAGCCAAGTTGGGGGGGTTGAAGCTTTCTTT. Residues: CASSQVGGVEAFF.

The chain couples TRBV7-9 to TRBJ2-1; tentative D call: TRBD2 (6 bases). CDR3 length: 13 amino acids. CDR1 is SEHNR, CDR2 FQNEAQ, per germline (reference sequence). V was pared by 4 bases and J by 5 bases, with 9 bases between. The CDR3 loop reads CASSSAGNNEQFF. The DNA of the CDR3 is TGTGCCAGCAGCTCAGCGGGCAACAATGAGCAGTTCTTC.

The CDR3, as DNA: TGCGCCAGCAGCCTGAACAGGGATGGAGGCTACACCTTC. Its protein product is CASSLNRDGGYTF. This chain joins TRBV5-1 and TRBJ1-2, with D possibly matching TRBD1 (6 bases). V was cut by 4 bases and J by 8 bases, with 15 bases left in between. The CDR3 totals 13 residues. The germline V gene has CDR1 SGHRS and CDR2 YFSETQ.

J is TRBJ1-4 and V is TRBV7-9; D is unresolved. The germline V gene has CDR1 SEHNR and CDR2 FQNEAQ (reference sequence). The V end was cut by 6 bases, the J end by 6 bases, with 8 bases between. The CDR3 is 12 residues long. CDR3: CASSSRDEKLFF. Here the CDR3 DNA reads TGTGCCAGCAGTTCCCGAGATGAAAAACTGTTTTTT.

The chain couples TRBV6-2 or TRBV6-3 to TRBJ2-7; D is undetermined. With 2 bases removed from V and 7 bases from J, the gap between germline ends came to 15 bases. Germline loops: CDR1 MNHEY, CDR2 SVGEGT. The CDR3 totals 14 residues. The CDR3 coding sequence is TGTGCCAGCAGTTACCCCGACCCTTCAGGAGAGCAGTACTTC. Amino acids: CASSYPDPSGEQYF.

The rearrangement joins TRBV30 to TRBJ1-1; 7 bases match TRBD1. The CDR3 totals 15 residues. Germline assignment: CDR1 GTSNPN and CDR2 SVGIG (reference sequence). After removal of 2 bases from V and 7 bases from J, the junction contained 13 bases not matched to a gene. This chain's CDR3 is CAWSFGFDREGEAFF. In DNA form, the CDR3 reads TGTGCCTGGAGTTTCGGTTTCGACAGGGAGGGTGAAGCTTTCTTT. Based on the CDR3 plus reference TRBV30 and TRBJ1-1, the full variable domain is SQTIHQWPATLVQPVGSPLSLECTVEGTSNPNLYWYRQAAGRGLQLLFYSVGIGQISSEVPQNLSASRPQDRQFILSSKKLLLSDSGFYLCAWSFGFDREGEAFFGQGTRLTVV.

As DNA, the CDR3 is TGCGCCAGCACTGCACAGATGAACACTGAAGCTTTCTTT. This gives the protein CASTAQMNTEAFF. This chain links TRBV5-1 with TRBJ1-1; no clear D gene. This CDR3 is built from 13 residues. Trimming shortened V by 6 bases and J by 0 bases, and 9 bases separated the two germline ends. Germline V gives CDR1 SGHRS, CDR2 YFSETQ.

In this sample, this clone turned up once. V and J are TRBV7-9 and TRBJ1-6, with TRBD1 identical over 7 bases. This CDR3 region has 15 residues. Unmatched junction bases numbered 1, after V lost 0 bases and J lost 5 bases. Germline assignment: CDR1 SEHNR and CDR2 FQNEAQ (reference sequence). This chain's CDR3 is CASSLATGDNSPLHF. For the CDR3, the DNA is TGTGCCAGCAGCTTAGCTACAGGGGATAATTCACCCCTCCACTTT.

The genes are TRBV19 and TRBJ1-1, with D perhaps TRBD1 (5 bases). Germline V lookup: CDR1 LNHDA, CDR2 SQIVND (reference sequence). This CDR3 is 14 amino acids long. The V and J ends lost 1 base and 3 bases respectively, with 9 bases between them. CDR3 region: CASSIGGAHTEAFF. DNA for the CDR3: TGTGCCAGTAGTATAGGAGGGGCGCACACTGAAGCTTTCTTT.

This chain connects TRBV6-1 to TRBJ1-3; D is unresolved. The CDR3 contains 14 residues. V dropped 7 bases and J dropped 0 bases, with 10 bases sitting between them. The germline gives CDR1 MNHNS, CDR2 SASEGT. The CDR3 region has the DNA TGTGCCAGCAAATCCAAAAGCTCTGGAAACACCATATATTTT. Translated, it gives CASKSKSSGNTIYF.

This chain connects TRBV3-1 (or the pseudogene TRBV3-2) to TRBJ2-2, with D unresolved. V was trimmed by 1 base and J by 1 base, leaving 10 bases between them. The CDR3 runs to 16 residues. CDR1 and CDR2 (germline): LGHDT, YNNKEL (reference sequence). The CDR3 sequence: CASSQGSLGNTGELFF. In DNA, the CDR3 is TGTGCCAGCAGCCAAGGGTCTCTGGGGAACACCGGGGAGCTGTTTTTT.

The rearrangement uses TRBV6-5 and TRBJ1-1, with a possible D match to TRBD1 (5 bases). Germline CDR1 reads MNHEY; CDR2 reads SVGAGI. There are 13 residues in the CDR3. Trimming stripped 6 bases from V and 4 bases from J, with 12 bases between. The CDR3 region is CASRLGRGTEAFF. DNA of the CDR3: TGTGCCAGCAGACTCGGAAGGGGCACTGAAGCTTTCTTT.

J is TRBJ1-2 and V is TRBV7-9; the D is unclear. This CDR3 is 16 amino acids long. Germline-derived CDR1 and CDR2 are SEHNR and FQNEAQ (reference sequence). Trimming shortened V by 0 bases and J by 9 bases, and 20 bases separated the two germline ends. CDR3 amino acids: CASSLARGIRLRSYTF. The CDR3 nucleotides read TGTGCCAGCAGCTTAGCCCGCGGAATAAGGCTCCGCAGCTACACCTTC.